This is a list of T cell receptor beta chains from one sample in a study of CXCR3-negative and CXCR3-positive naive CD8 T cells. TCRdb re-called the 5' RACE reads, yielding one record per CDR3 amino acid sequence without DNA. Its clone listing holds about 150,000 distinct CDR3 sequences. What was sequenced was naive CXCR3+ CD8+ T cells from blood. The receptors shown here come from a human donor in good health. Some clones in this sample may be carry-over from other donors' samples. Each CDR3 is given with its conserved first and last residue.

cdr3_length: 14; j_call: TRBJ2-7; v_call: TRBV11-2; cdr3_aa: CASSFEPGAYEQYF
cdr3_length: 13; j_call: TRBJ2-5; v_call: TRBV28; cdr3_aa: CASSWLMAETQYF
cdr3_length: 12; j_call: TRBJ2-1; v_call: TRBV6-2/TRBV6-3; cdr3_aa: CASSRPEGQQFF
cdr3_length: 16; j_call: TRBJ2-3; v_call: TRBV29-1; cdr3_aa: CSAGGTSGVFTDTQYF
cdr3_length: 14; j_call: TRBJ2-3; v_call: TRBV7-3; cdr3_aa: CASSTTVSADTQYF
cdr3_length: 12; j_call: TRBJ2-4; v_call: TRBV28; cdr3_aa: CASSLIRDSPYF
cdr3_length: 14; j_call: TRBJ2-1; v_call: TRBV7-3; cdr3_aa: CASSLPGLANEQFF
cdr3_length: 15; j_call: TRBJ2-7; v_call: TRBV5-1; cdr3_aa: CASSHEPSGIDEQYF
cdr3_length: 15; j_call: TRBJ2-7; v_call: TRBV4-3; cdr3_aa: CASSEGLAESYEQYF
cdr3_length: 13; j_call: TRBJ2-7; v_call: TRBV7-6; cdr3_aa: CASSLEVQYEQYF
cdr3_length: 14; j_call: TRBJ1-5; v_call: TRBV12-3/TRBV12-4; cdr3_aa: CASSPTPGNQPQHF
cdr3_length: 14; j_call: TRBJ1-1; v_call: TRBV2; cdr3_aa: CASRETIMNTEAFF
cdr3_length: 13; j_call: TRBJ2-1; v_call: TRBV6-5; cdr3_aa: CASSPTRGVEQFF
cdr3_length: 16; j_call: TRBJ2-1; v_call: TRBV5-1; cdr3_aa: CASSFSSGGPYNEQFF
cdr3_length: 11; j_call: TRBJ2-5; v_call: TRBV24-1; cdr3_aa: CATSDQGIQYF
cdr3_length: 14; j_call: TRBJ2-1; v_call: TRBV15; cdr3_aa: CATSRDRGIGEQFF
cdr3_length: 13; j_call: TRBJ1-2; v_call: TRBV12-3/TRBV12-4; cdr3_aa: CASSPGAVYGYTF
cdr3_length: 14; j_call: TRBJ1-2; v_call: TRBV7-9; cdr3_aa: CASSSRTGDYGYTF
cdr3_length: 11; j_call: TRBJ2-2; v_call: TRBV6-2/TRBV6-3; cdr3_aa: CASSVTGELFF
cdr3_length: 13; j_call: TRBJ2-7; v_call: TRBV20-1; cdr3_aa: CSARTGTGNEQYF